This T cell receptor (beta chain) was captured in a study of radiotherapy plus CTLA-4 blockade in lung cancer. As for the study in general: Among enrolled patients, over 15% responded and roughly 30% achieved disease control.

In this sample, this clone turned up a few times. The repertoire was sequenced with immunoSEQ multiplex PCR; TCRdb's copy has only in-frame clones and lacks some. The sample contains approximately 81,000 clones, 78% of which appear only once. Ipilimumab CTLA-4 blockade and focal radiation were given to patients with chemo-refractory metastatic non-small-cell lung cancer. Germline CDR1 reads MNHEY; CDR2 reads SMNVEV (reference sequence). The CDR3 totals 14 residues. V lost 4 bases, J lost 3 bases, and 13 bases lay in between. Specimen: peripheral blood, collected from a patient treated with radiotherapy plus ipilimumab. The source of this sequence is a human donor with non-small cell lung cancer who had a partial response to radiotherapy plus ipilimumab. Some clones in this sample may be carry-over from other donors' samples. The chain uses TRBV27 and TRBJ2-7; tentatively, D is TRBD2 (7 bases). CDR3 sequence (DNA): TGTGCCAGCAGTTGGGGGGGCCATCTCTACGAGCAGTACTTC. The encoded protein is CASSWGGHLYEQYF.